This TCR beta chain comes out of a study of T cells in Graves' hyperthyroidism and ophthalmopathy (dated by TCRdb to the late 2010s). Turning to the overall study: Peripheral blood samples were taken at initial diagnosis, before any treatment was given. To identify distinguishing TCR V-J signatures, a discovery cohort of 100 patients was used, comprising some 45 with Graves' ophthalmopathy and around 60 with stable Graves' hyperthyroidism. An independent validation cohort of around 19 hyperthyroidism patients and 17 patients who later progressed to ophthalmopathy tested prospective prediction of ophthalmopathy. For training and testing, the 100 or so patients in the discovery cohort were randomly divided in a 7:3 ratio. Thyroid tissue and blood T-cell repertoires from roughly 6 Graves' hyperthyroidism patients were also compared in the study. After blood sampling, hyperthyroidism patients were treated with methimazole at a starting dose of 30 mg daily, and ophthalmopathy patients were treated with high-dose intravenous methylprednisolone. The paper reports TCR Vbeta CDR3 sequencing of some 140 peripheral blood samples: 40 to 45 ophthalmopathy, roughly 80 hyperthyroidism and 17 progressor patients.

The study at large found these results: In validation, the model predicted progression to ophthalmopathy a median of roughly 6.5 months before onset, with roughly 68% sensitivity and 72.22% specificity. Ophthalmopathy was separated from stable hyperthyroidism by a 13 V-J signature model, with roughly 88% sensitivity and 81% to 82% specificity obtained in cross-validation and 80%/75% obtained in testing. Sample size was not statistically predetermined, and blinding of investigators to group allocation was not performed. Most expanded thyroid clonotypes (frequency above 0.001) were also found in blood, which suggests that blood repertoires may mirror thyroid immune responses.

The TCR beta CDR3 regions were amplified from the RNA transcripts. A first-round RT-PCR of the TCR CDR3 used the HTBI primer set with the Qiagen OneStep RT-PCR kit. A second multiplex PCR round built the libraries, followed by size selection and purification. Libraries were sequenced paired-end with 100 bp reads on an Illumina HiSeq2000. The study's processing was this. Raw data were processed with SOAPnuke, discarding reads with adapters, uncalled bases, mean Phred below 15, or no exact constant-primer or identifier match. COPE v1.2.5 was used to merge the high-quality paired reads, and each unique nucleotide sequence was defined as a clonotype. MiTCR v1.1 was used to align clonotypes to the IMGT TRBV, TRBD and TRBJ reference segments. Only V-J combinations with frequency above 0.0001, covering 98% to 99.2% of repertoires, were analysed. A TCS score was defined as the ratio between F50 (clonal expansion) and ExV (chaos), using BLOSUM62-based TCRdist between CDR3 peptides within each V-J. Welch's t-statistics and random forest reduced several hundred V-J features to 13, which were used in a naive Bayes classifier (R e1071). TCRdb reran the public reads through fastp at Q25 and MiXCR, keeping productive beta chains. Rows merge per CDR3 protein into single entries with the most common DNA and genes. What appears here as the V and J calls and clone size reflects TCRdb's work, not the paper's. This sample comprises some 530,000 distinct CDR3 sequences, roughly 22% of them detected only once. The ten largest clones capture 45% to 55% of the sample.

As to this clonotype: Its target antigen remains unknown. No base qualities exist here, and no much larger clone lies one base off it.

A distance of 21 bases separates the germline ends of V and J, which lose 10 bases and 5 bases respectively. Via the germline V gene (reference sequence), CDR1 is LNHDA and CDR2 SQIVND. Measured from the cysteine to the phenylalanine, the CDR3 is 15 residues long. CDR3 DNA is the only sequence kept; it has 45 bases, read in frame from the first base. Ophthalmopathy patients had moderately to severely active disease, Clinical Activity Score of at least 3, NOSPECS grade of at least 4, and duration under 3 months. The study excluded patients with uncontrolled infections, other autoimmune diseases, pregnancy or lactation. Clinical symptoms, serum thyroxine and TRAb, thyroid ultrasound, and orbital computed tomography formed the basis for the diagnoses. Ficoll-Paque density gradient centrifugation was used to isolate PBMCs from about 9.4 ml of fresh peripheral blood. Trizol reagent was used to extract total RNA, and RNA quality was then checked on an Agilent 2100 Bioanalyzer.

Sequenced sample: blood. This TCR came from a woman between 70 and 85 years old with Graves' ophthalmopathy. Recombination joined TRBV19 with TRBJ2-1; no D gene call is confident. The CDR3 sequence is CATTSTYLGNNEQFF. The sequenced DNA is TGTGCCACCACCTCGACTTACCTCGGCAACAATGAGCAGTTCTTC.